Included here is one T cell receptor beta chain sequence, with context. Its antigen is still unknown. Base qualities are not at hand, and no much larger clone is one base apart. TCR CDR3 regions were amplified from genomic DNA by multiplex PCR using the deep immunoSEQ assay. Genomic DNA extracted from each cell subset was distributed evenly over all wells of several immunoSEQ 96-well plates, and each plate served as one replicate. Each replicate PCR for sorted subsets received around 0.2 ug genomic DNA, equal to tens of thousands of T cell genomes. Purified libraries were measured with a Qubit 3.0 fluorometer, size-checked on a Bioanalyzer 2100, and measured again with the KAPA Library Quantification kit. A separate single-read 150-cycle Illumina NextSeq 550 flow cell was used to sequence each immunoSEQ 96-well plate. In the paper's pipeline: Because the immunoSEQ output included only junctional sequences and no quality scores, the filtering could not be the same as the filtering used for full-length reads. To assign V/J genes and CDR3, sequences were annotated against IMGT germline references using PyIR, a Python wrapper for IgBLAST v1.9. Reads were removed for weak V/J assignments (E-value above 1e-6), missing CDR3, stop codons, out-of-frame junctions, or ambiguous translated residues. V3J clonotypes were defined as sequences sharing the same inferred V gene, J gene, and CDR3 amino acid sequence. The percentage overlap between two repertoires was calculated by dividing the number of shared unique clonotypes by the size of the smaller repertoire. RTK rarefaction, the Chao1 estimator, and Recon v2.1 estimates of unobserved clonotypes were used to assess repertoire richness. For all TCRbeta clonotypes obtained by the gDNA method from a handful of donors, generation probabilities were computed with OLGA. In TCRdb, the immuneACCESS table is reduced to in-frame sequences with V and J assigned. These tables do not hold every clone; where another copy was compared, an unresolved V gene accounts for under half, and the others remain unexplained. The V and J calls and clone size come from that table; D and trimming were worked out from the DNA. In all, the sample holds around 1.5 million clones, and around 98% of those were seen once. The ten largest clones add up to 0.4% to 0.55% of the sample.

These data belong to a study of shared clonotypes between healthy human individuals (TCRdb year 2020). Background for the entire study: The cohort comprised a couple of women and a few men aged 18 to 49 years. Per donor, three plates each were used for CD4 naive and CD4 memory, two for CD8 naive, and one for CD8 memory. Blood TCR repertoires of a handful of healthy adults were deeply sequenced to estimate repertoire size and the extent of clonotype sharing between individuals. Different laboratories and diverse techniques were used to prepare libraries and sequence TCR repertoires, to increase sequencing depth and limit assay-specific biases. Leukapheresis yielded between about 0.8 and 9.5 billion PBMCs per donor. Summary of the overall study and its limitations: Naive subsets generally had larger estimated clonotype richness than memory subsets. Pairwise subsampling indicated that sequencing depth was expected to affect the degree of clonotype sharing among donors. The genetic and exposure-history diversity represented was limited by the small number of donors. Incomplete sequencing was indicated by rarefaction of sorted-subset datasets, despite the large sequencing depth. Roughly 5.2% of naive CD4, around 3.6% of naive CD8, 2.3% of memory CD4, and approximately 0.4% of memory CD8 clonotypes were shared across several donors. Clonotypes shared by all four sorted-subset donors showed higher generation probabilities than non-shared clonotypes. Only blood was sampled, and tissue TCR repertoires likely differ from those in blood.

Donors were healthy HIV-negative adults with no recently reported acute infections or vaccinations. All donors were Caucasian adults living in Nashville, Tennessee, USA. CD4+ T cells were enriched by magnetic negative selection; naive cells were then positively selected on CD45RA, and the negative fraction formed the memory subset. Blood was collected by leukapheresis, and PBMCs were isolated by Ficoll-Histopaque density gradient centrifugation and then cryopreserved in liquid nitrogen vapor phase. Purity and quantity of every magnetically sorted T cell population were checked by analytical flow cytometry. Each sorted fraction had its genomic DNA isolated and then quantified by UV absorbance on a Nanodrop 2000c. Trimming takes 1 base off V and 5 bases off J; junction bases not matched to a gene: 9. The germline V gene provides CDR1 KGHSH and CDR2 LQKENI. The CDR3 covers 17 residues, taking in both the cysteine and the phenylalanine. Of all the DNA, just the CDR3 is kept, 51 bases in frame from base 1.

This sequence originates from a man aged 30-40 years in good health. Recombination connected TRBV18 to TRBJ2-2, with 8 bases matching TRBD1. The source material was naive CD4+ T cells sorted from blood. The label giving this sample's cell subset or site can be read as: CD45RA+ positively selected. Here the CDR3 is given as CASSPRSGQGWTGELFF. The DNA sequence is TGTGCCAGCTCACCACGAAGCGGACAGGGCTGGACCGGGGAGCTGTTTTTT. The full variable domain, with segments outside the CDR3 supplied by the reference TRBV18 and TRBJ2-2 proteins, appears as NAGVMQNPRHLVRRRGQEARLRCSPMKGHSHVYWYRQLPEEGLKFMVYLQKENIIDESGMPKERFSAEFPKEGPSILRIQQVVRGDSAAYFCASSPRSGQGWTGELFFGEGSRLTVL.